These 18 T cell receptor beta chains were sequenced from one sample in a study of control samples from healthy donors and cancer patients. Some clones are missing from TCRdb's copy, which holds only in-frame ones; the method was immunoSEQ multiplex PCR. The sample carries fewer than 110,000 clones, roughly 89% recorded once. The sequencing input was PBMCs. The receptors come from a man between 60 and 75 years old with lung cancer.

The chain uses TRBV5-4 and TRBJ2-7, with TRBD2 identical over 12 bases. The CDR3 spans 14 residues. The V gene end was trimmed by 3 bases and the J gene end by 5 bases; junction bases not matched to a gene: 3. Germline V gene data show CDR1 as SGHNT and CDR2 as YYREEE (reference sequence). The CDR3 spells CASSSSGGAHEQYF. CDR3 bases: TGTGCCAGCAGCTCTAGCGGGGGGGCCCACGAGCAGTACTTC.

The rearrangement joins TRBV30 to TRBJ1-1; D might be TRBD1 (6 bases). The CDR3 sequence is 16 residues long. V was clipped by 1 base and J by 0 bases, with 15 bases between them. The germline gives CDR1 GTSNPN, CDR2 SVGIG (reference sequence). The CDR3 region is CAWSAGGGFMNTEAFF. CDR3 DNA sequence: TGTGCCTGGAGTGCGGGAGGGGGATTCATGAACACTGAAGCTTTCTTT.

This chain joins TRBV5-6 and TRBJ1-5, with TRBD1 matching over 9 bases. CDR3 length: 14 residues. Germline CDR1 and CDR2: SGHDT and YYEEEE. V lost 0 bases to trimming and J lost 5 bases; unmatched junction nucleotides: 0. This CDR3 reads CASSLGQGDQPQHF. The CDR3 DNA follows: TGTGCCAGCAGCTTGGGACAGGGGGATCAGCCCCAGCATTTT.

The chain links TRBV5-5 to TRBJ2-1, with 10 bases aligning to TRBD2. The CDR3 is made up of 19 amino acids. CDR1 and CDR2 from the germline V gene are SGHKS and YYEKEE (reference sequence). Losses at the gene ends were 0 bases for V and 4 bases for J; bases not matched to a gene: 13. CDR3 nucleotide sequence: TGTGCCAGCAGCTTGGAGAGGGCTAGCGGGGGATCTTTATACAATGAGCAGTTCTTC. Amino acid sequence: CASSLERASGGSLYNEQFF.

CDR3 bases: TGTGCCAGCAGCTTAGGACAGGGGAGGAGCAATCAGCCCCAGCATTTT. It specifies CASSLGQGRSNQPQHF. The genes are TRBV7-9 and TRBJ1-5; 8 nucleotides align to TRBD1. Losses at the gene ends were 1 base for V and 1 base for J; bases not matched to a gene: 3. Germline V gene data show CDR1 as SEHNR and CDR2 as FQNEAQ (reference sequence). CDR3 length: 16 residues.

The rearrangement links TRBV3-1 (or the pseudogene TRBV3-2) to TRBJ1-3; D perhaps matches TRBD1 (5 bases). The V gene lost 4 bases and the J gene lost 2 bases, with 15 bases spanning the gap. The CDR3 consists of 16 residues. CDR1 and CDR2 (germline): LGHDT, YNNKEL (reference sequence). CDR3: CASSRLTVQTGNTIYF. As DNA, the CDR3 is TGTGCCAGCAGCCGCCTGACAGTGCAGACTGGAAACACCATATATTTT.

V is TRBV27 and J is TRBJ1-1; TRBD1 agrees at 7 bases. The V gene's germline CDR1 is MNHEY and CDR2 SMNVEV (reference sequence). The CDR3 is made up of 13 amino acids. Losses at the gene ends were 5 bases for V and 4 bases for J; bases not matched to a gene: 4. The chain's CDR3 is CASSPQGFTEAFF. DNA of the CDR3: TGTGCCAGCAGTCCACAGGGGTTCACTGAAGCTTTCTTT.

This clone was detected only once. The rearrangement joins TRBV19 to TRBJ1-3; D is perhaps TRBD1 (6 bases). The CDR3 extends over 16 amino acids. The V end was cut by 5 bases, the J end by 3 bases, with 17 bases between. Germline V gene sequence: CDR1 LNHDA, CDR2 SQIVND (reference sequence). CDR3 nucleotides: TGTGCCAGTAGTTTCAGACAGGTCGGCAGTGGAAACACCATATATTTT. As protein: CASSFRQVGSGNTIYF.

This sequence joins TRBV6-5 and TRBJ2-2, with D hard to call. Trimming removed 0 bases at V and 7 bases at J, with 9 bases between. The CDR3 covers 14 residues. Germline V CDR1 and CDR2: MNHEY, SVGAGI. The CDR3 sequence: CASSYSAYGGELFF. CDR3 in DNA: TGTGCCAGCAGTTACTCAGCGTACGGCGGGGAGCTGTTTTTT.

This chain uses TRBV7-9 with TRBJ2-6; D gene ambiguous. Trimming stripped 2 bases from V and 2 bases from J, with 7 bases between. The CDR3 length is 15 residues. The germline V gene encodes CDR1 SEHNR and CDR2 FQNEAQ (reference sequence). CDR3 residues: CASSLPGTGANVLTF. CDR3 DNA sequence: TGTGCCAGCAGCTTACCCGGTACTGGGGCCAACGTCCTGACTTTC.

This sequence joins TRBV10-3 and TRBJ2-7; 9 positions match TRBD2. Per germline, CDR1 ENHRY and CDR2 SYGVKD. V shed 2 bases, J shed 4 bases, and the junction held 3 bases outside the gene matches. The CDR3 is 14 residues long. The CDR3 nucleotides are TGTGCCATCAGTGAGACTAGCGGGTGGTACGAGCAGTACTTC. Translated: CAISETSGWYEQYF.

By frequency in the sample, this clone is medium-sized. The CDR3, as DNA: TGTGCCAGCAGCTTGAAGGACGCTTCTAACTATGGCTACACCTTC. This translates into CASSLKDASNYGYTF. This sequence joins TRBV5-5 and TRBJ1-2; D is ambiguous. This CDR3 comprises 15 residues. V lost 1 base and J lost 0, with 10 bases in between. The V gene's germline CDR1 is SGHKS and CDR2 YYEKEE (reference sequence).

This chain uses TRBV9 with TRBJ1-6, with D unresolved. CDR1 SGDLS and CDR2 YYNGEE come from the germline V gene. Trimming left V 0 bases short and J 8 bases short, with 3 bases between. The CDR3 extends over 12 amino acids. CDR3 DNA sequence: TGTGCCAGCAGCGTAGGTCATTCACCCCTCCACTTT. Amino acids: CASSVGHSPLHF.

The rearrangement uses TRBV7-3 and TRBJ1-2; D not resolved. The germline CDR1 and CDR2 sequences are SGHTA and FQGTGA. This CDR3 region has 13 residues. The V gene lost 5 bases and the J gene lost 2 bases, with 9 bases spanning the gap. CDR3 protein: CASSPFQNYGYTF. The CDR3 nucleotides are TGTGCCAGCAGCCCCTTTCAGAACTATGGCTACACCTTC.

V is TRBV5-8 and J is TRBJ1-5; maybe TRBD1 (6 bases). V lost 4 bases and J lost 0, with 20 bases in between. CDR1 is SGHTS, CDR2 YDEGEE, per germline. The CDR3 runs to 18 residues. The CDR3 nucleotides read TGTGCCAGCAGCCCGGAGGGACACCCGCTATATAGCAATCAGCCCCAGCATTTT. Its protein product is CASSPEGHPLYSNQPQHF.

This chain connects TRBV12-3 or TRBV12-4 to TRBJ2-1; TRBD2 might be the D (5 bases). Trimming stripped 7 bases from V and 9 bases from J, with 10 bases between. The CDR3 runs to 11 residues. As DNA, the CDR3 is TGTGCCAGCACCCAAGCGGTTGAGCAGTTCTTC. It translates to CASTQAVEQFF.

The CDR3 here is CASSHSWADEKLFF. DNA of the CDR3: TGTGCCAGCAGCCATTCATGGGCCGATGAAAAACTGTTTTTT. This chain links TRBV7-2 with TRBJ1-4, with no clear D. Germline CDR1 reads SGHTA; CDR2 reads FQGNSA. Trimming cost V 5 bases and J 6 bases, with 13 bases left between them. This CDR3 has 14 amino acids.

The V and J genes are TRBV7-7 and TRBJ2-2, with 10 bases lining up with TRBD1. Losses at the gene ends were 5 bases for V and 3 bases for J; bases not matched to a gene: 6. The CDR3 runs to 16 residues. Germline V CDR1 and CDR2: SSHAT, FNYEAQ (reference sequence). The CDR3 region is CASSNRQGADTGELFF. The DNA of the CDR3 is TGTGCCAGCAGCAACCGACAGGGGGCAGACACCGGGGAGCTGTTTTTT. Full variable domain (remainder filled in from reference TRBV7-7 and TRBJ2-2): GAGVSQSPRYKVTKRGQDVTLRCDPISSHATLYWYQQALGQGPEFLTYFNYEAQPDKSGLPSDRFSAERPEGSISTLTIQRTEQRDSAMYRCASSNRQGADTGELFFGEGSRLTVL.